The clone carrying this T cell receptor beta chain was seen a handful of times. Its antigen is unknown. Amplification used 60 Vbeta primers and 13 Jbeta primers. Data came from immunoSEQ multiplex PCR; TCRdb stores just in-frame clones and leaves some out. The repertoire holds about 140,000 clones, with 70% to 80% as singletons. Germline loops: CDR1 MDHEN, CDR2 SYDVKM. Deletions cut 2 bases from V and 2 bases from J, with 10 bases between. The CDR3 is 14 amino acids. This record belongs to a study of cytomegalovirus exposure and HLA in healthy donors. The overall study: Earlier sequencing of about 200 million T cells yielded nearly 120 million unique TCR beta sequences. Study-level results: As was reported, the classifier diagnosed cytomegalovirus status with high specificity and sensitivity. Several V segments, TRBV6-2 and TRBV6-3 among them, could not be told apart and were dropped.

The receptor comes from a female donor in good health and CMV-seronegative. The sample taken for sequencing was PBMCs. This sequence joins TRBV28 and TRBJ2-7, with D tentatively TRBD1 (6 bases). CDR3 in DNA: TGTGCCAGCAGTTTACGGGACACGGCCTACGAGCAGTACTTC. Protein product: CASSLRDTAYEQYF.